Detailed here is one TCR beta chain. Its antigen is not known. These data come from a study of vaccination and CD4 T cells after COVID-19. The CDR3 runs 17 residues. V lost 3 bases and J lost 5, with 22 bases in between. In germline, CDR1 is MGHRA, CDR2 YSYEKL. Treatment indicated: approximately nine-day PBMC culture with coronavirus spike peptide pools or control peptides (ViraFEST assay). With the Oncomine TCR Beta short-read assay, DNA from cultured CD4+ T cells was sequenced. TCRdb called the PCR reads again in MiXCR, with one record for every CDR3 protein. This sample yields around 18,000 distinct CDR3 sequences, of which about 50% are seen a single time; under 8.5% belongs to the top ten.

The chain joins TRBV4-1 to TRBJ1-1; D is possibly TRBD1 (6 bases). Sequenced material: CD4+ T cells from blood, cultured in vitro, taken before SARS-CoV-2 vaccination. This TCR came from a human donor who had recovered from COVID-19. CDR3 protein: CASSQGTVGGAGTEAFF. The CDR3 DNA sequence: TGCGCCAGCAGCCAGGGAACGGTTGGGGGCGCGGGGACTGAAGCTTTCTTT.